This T cell receptor beta chain stems from a study of blood T cells in healthy people across ages. This clonotype showed up just a few times. Its antigen is undetermined. Each sample gave at least 6.5 million isolated PBMCs. The V and J ends lost 0 bases and 8 bases respectively, with 16 bases between them. The CDR3 loop spans 15 amino acids. The germline V gene encodes CDR1 LGHDT and CDR2 YNNKEL (reference sequence). Study-level points and caveats: Age brought a roughly linear fall in TCR beta diversity measured per million T cells.

It was with a sample-barcoded 5' primer and a J-beta primer mix that a second PCR of about 6 to 11 cycles was run. MiXCR, run by TCRdb on the 5' RACE reads, gives a single entry per CDR3 protein. The sample has more than 1 million distinct CDR3 sequences; 40% to 55% are singletons. This chain uses TRBV3-1 with TRBJ1-2; D is possibly TRBD1 (5 bases). Input material: blood. This receptor was obtained from an older woman in good health. The CDR3 bases are TGTGCCAGCAGCCAAGATCATGGCAGGGCGGCCGGCTACACCTTC. It translates to CASSQDHGRAAGYTF. Full variable domain (outside the CDR3, taken from reference TRBV3-1 and TRBJ1-2): DTAVSQTPKYLVTQMGNDKSIKCEQNLGHDTMYWYKQDSKKFLKIMFSYNNKELIINETVPNRFSPKSPDKAHLNLHINSLELGDSAVYFCASSQDHGRAAGYTFGSGTRLTVV.